This is a list of T cell receptor beta chains from one sample in a study of spatial heterogeneity in lung cancer. TCRdb fed the 5' RACE reads into MiXCR, producing one record per CDR3 protein. The sample lists fewer than 25,000 distinct CDR3 sequences, 9.7% occurring once. The sample here was PBMCs, taken at follow-up. The receptors were sampled from a male donor with early-stage non-small cell lung cancer. CDR3s include the opening cysteine and the closing phenylalanine or tryptophan. Each record gives: J gene, V gene, D gene, CDR3 protein. A D gene is named only where the DNA matches it firmly.

TRBJ1-1,TRBV29-1,.,CSAGDRAFF
TRBJ2-3,TRBV28,.,CASSFVAASSTDTQYF
TRBJ1-5,TRBV5-1,.,CASSLGDGQPQHF
TRBJ2-3,TRBV20-1,TRBD1,CSARDALRGPDTQYF
TRBJ2-5,TRBV5-1,TRBD1,CASSSGTGGQETQYF
TRBJ1-4,TRBV4-1,TRBD1,CASSQGQGAGENEKLFF
TRBJ2-7,TRBV20-1,TRBD1,CSARRTGRYEQYF
TRBJ2-5,TRBV5-1,TRBD1,CASSSGQPQETQYF
TRBJ2-7,TRBV11-2,.,CASSSPGTAGYEQYF
TRBJ2-2,TRBV4-3,.,CASSQDTGANVAGELFF
TRBJ1-1,TRBV5-1,.,CASSLRSRPNLNTEAFF
TRBJ2-7,TRBV20-1,TRBD2,CSVSSGGREQYF
TRBJ2-3,TRBV18,.,CASSPFGQSGQYF
TRBJ2-3,TRBV5-5,TRBD1,CASSTGQGGSRPDTQYF
TRBJ2-2,TRBV9,TRBD2,CASTRAGASGELFF
TRBJ2-2,TRBV12-3/TRBV12-4,.,CASIYLGGELFF
TRBJ2-7,TRBV7-2,.,CASSAPSRIYEQYF
TRBJ1-1,TRBV3-1,.,CASKALNTEAFF
TRBJ2-1,TRBV5-1,TRBD2,CASSLAGTNSYNEQFF
TRBJ2-4,TRBV21-1,.,CASSNESDRENIQYF
TRBJ2-7,TRBV5-6,.,CASSPLQGIEQYF
TRBJ2-7,TRBV30,TRBD1,CAWSVQGVAYEQYF
TRBJ2-3,TRBV6-5,TRBD2,CASSLAGGRDTQYF
TRBJ2-3,TRBV20-1,.,CSARRRAEAQYF
TRBJ2-1,TRBV29-1,TRBD1,CSVANPGQGASYNEQFF
TRBJ2-5,TRBV5-1,.,CASSLAGDQETQYF
TRBJ2-5,TRBV5-4,.,CASSLGTEETQYF
TRBJ2-7,TRBV20-1,TRBD2,CSAPGDQRGVNEQYF
TRBJ1-2,TRBV7-6,TRBD1,CASSLDDRGYGYTF
TRBJ2-1,TRBV6-6,.,CASGETEQFF
TRBJ2-7,TRBV11-2,.,CASSFGDYEQYF
TRBJ2-3,TRBV24-1,TRBD1,CATSEPTGGQTDTQYF
TRBJ1-2,TRBV18,TRBD1,CASSTGTGRANYGYTF
TRBJ1-6,TRBV3-1,.,CASSPRDSPLHF
TRBJ2-3,TRBV7-9,.,CASRISRGADTQYF
TRBJ2-3,TRBV5-1,.,CASSRDVEAQYF
TRBJ2-4,TRBV6-2/TRBV6-3,.,CASSLVGNIQYF
TRBJ2-2,TRBV20-1,.,CSARAATGELFF
TRBJ2-5,TRBV7-2,.,CASSLELETQYF
TRBJ2-1,TRBV10-3,.,CAITPGINNEQFF
TRBJ1-6,TRBV6-6,.,CASIPGVFSPLHF
TRBJ2-5,TRBV29-1,.,CSVAGILQETQYF
TRBJ2-3,TRBV28,TRBD1,CASRLPGQGFDTQYF
TRBJ1-5,TRBV18,.,CASSPGGNQPQHF
TRBJ2-5,TRBV28,.,CASSWGRETQYF
TRBJ2-5,TRBV7-8,TRBD2,CASSLGRVFVETQYF
TRBJ1-1,TRBV12-3/TRBV12-4,.,CASSFAGTEAFF
TRBJ2-5,TRBV3-1,TRBD2,CASSQGLWEETQYF
TRBJ2-3,TRBV20-1,.,CSARPLDLDTQYF
TRBJ2-3,TRBV4-2,.,CASSQERRVPDTQYF
TRBJ1-1,TRBV29-1,.,CSVVQDLYTEAFF
TRBJ2-6,TRBV5-1,.,CASRETGANVLTF
TRBJ2-7,TRBV28,TRBD2,CASSPPGGGSYEQYF